This T cell receptor beta chain was recorded in a study of shared clonotypes between healthy human individuals. Using immunoSEQ multiplex PCR, the repertoire was profiled, and TCRdb retains in-frame clones only, with some absent. The sample yields some 450,000 clones, roughly four fifths seen once. In its sample, this clone was seen once. CDR1 GTSNPN and CDR2 SVGIG come from the germline V gene (reference sequence). Trimming pared 3 bases from V and 1 base from J, leaving 9 bases between. This CDR3 contains 13 residues. This chain joins TRBV30 and TRBJ1-2; unclear D gene. Source material: PBMCs. The sequence came from a woman in her 40s in good health. Some clones in this sample may be carry-over from other donors' samples. The CDR3 spells CAWRSGFNYGYTF. For the CDR3, the DNA is TGTGCCTGGAGGTCAGGATTTAACTATGGCTACACCTTC.